Listed below are T cell receptor beta chains from one sample, sequenced in a study of a mutant IDH1 vaccine in newly diagnosed glioma. Clones were read by immunoSEQ multiplex PCR, and TCRdb kept only the in-frame ones, dropping some. The data contain approximately 41,000 clones, 81% of them singletons. Their recognized antigens are unknown. Here the sequenced sample was PBMCs, taken from a glioma patient whose treatment included an IDH1 peptide vaccine. All receptors come from a man aged 40-49 years with glioma. The CDR3 runs from the conserved cysteine through the conserved F or W. A D gene is named only where the DNA matches it firmly. Clone size, where shown, is once, few, many, or a class for clones that have expanded.

len	v_gene	j_gene	d_gene	abundance	CDR3aa	CDR3nt
15	TRBV7-2	TRBJ2-7	TRBD1	-	CASSQGQFGVDEQYF	TGTGCCAGCAGCCAGGGACAGTTCGGGGTGGACGAGCAGTACTTC
14	TRBV9	TRBJ1-2	TRBD1	-	CASSVGQGNYGYTF	TGTGCCAGCAGCGTAGGACAGGGTAACTATGGCTACACCTTC
15	TRBV5-1	TRBJ2-7	TRBD1	-	CASSPGQGLSYEQYF	TGCGCCAGCAGCCCGGGACAGGGGCTGTCCTACGAGCAGTACTTC
14	TRBV14	TRBJ2-1	-	-	CASSQELLIGEQFF	TGTGCCAGCAGCCAAGAACTCCTAATTGGTGAGCAGTTCTTC
14	TRBV4-2	TRBJ2-7	TRBD1	-	CASSPVGTGYEQYF	TGTGCCAGCAGCCCAGTAGGGACAGGCTACGAGCAGTACTTC
15	TRBV10-2	TRBJ2-5	TRBD2	-	CASNRTSRYEETQYF	TGCGCCAGCAATCGGACTAGCAGATATGAGGAGACCCAGTACTTC
14	TRBV18	TRBJ1-2	-	-	CASSPPNRNYGYTF	TGTGCCAGCTCACCACCCAACCGAAACTATGGCTACACCTTC
14	TRBV27	TRBJ2-2	-	-	CASSLWLTTGELFF	TGTGCCAGCAGTTTGTGGCTTACCACCGGGGAGCTGTTTTTT
12	TRBV5-1	TRBJ2-7	-	-	CASSSQGFEQYF	TGCGCCAGCAGCTCCCAGGGATTCGAGCAGTACTTC
14	TRBV2	TRBJ1-4	TRBD1	-	CASSVDRGGEKLFF	TGTGCCAGCAGTGTGGACAGGGGAGGTGAAAAACTGTTTTTT
13	TRBV4-2	TRBJ2-7	-	-	CASSQDYGAEQYF	TGTGCCAGCAGCCAAGATTACGGGGCCGAGCAGTACTTC
15	TRBV19	TRBJ1-1	-	-	CASSILGGMNTEAFF	TGTGCCAGTAGTATCTTAGGGGGAATGAACACTGAAGCTTTCTTT
13	TRBV28	TRBJ2-5	TRBD2	-	CASTGRYPETQYF	TGTGCCAGCACCGGGAGGTACCCAGAGACCCAGTACTTC
13	TRBV18	TRBJ1-1	-	few	CASSPGRNTEAFF	TGTGCCAGCTCACCCGGTCGGAACACTGAAGCTTTCTTT
16	TRBV13	TRBJ2-7	TRBD2	few	CASSPIPLAGANEQYF	TGTGCCAGCAGCCCCATCCCGCTAGCGGGAGCTAACGAGCAGTACTTC
11	TRBV2	TRBJ2-7	-	-	CASMASYEQYF	TGTGCCAGCATGGCCTCCTACGAGCAGTACTTC
14	TRBV6-4	TRBJ2-3	-	-	CASSDNGGTDTQYF	TGTGCCAGCAGTGACAACGGGGGTACAGATACGCAGTATTTT
15	TRBV11-2	TRBJ2-2	TRBD1	-	CASSRQGVSTGELFF	TGTGCCAGCAGCCGACAGGGGGTGAGCACCGGGGAGCTGTTTTTT
18	TRBV21-1	TRBJ2-7	-	-	CASSKEANKAITTYEQYF	TGTGCCAGCAGCAAAGAGGCTAATAAGGCAATCACTACCTACGAGCAGTACTTC
15	TRBV6-6	TRBJ2-7	TRBD2	-	CASRGTSGSFYEQYF	TGTGCCAGCAGAGGGACTAGCGGGAGCTTCTACGAGCAGTACTTC
15	TRBV15	TRBJ2-5	-	-	CATAPRGARGETQYF	TGTGCCACCGCACCCAGGGGGGCCCGGGGAGAGACCCAGTACTTC
15	TRBV11-2	TRBJ2-7	-	once	CASSQDMRHVYEQYF	TGTGCCAGCAGCCAGGACATGAGGCACGTCTACGAGCAGTACTTC
13	TRBV2	TRBJ1-2	TRBD1	-	CASRDRRSNGYTF	TGTGCCAGCAGGGACAGGAGGAGCAATGGCTACACCTTC
16	TRBV19	TRBJ2-1	TRBD2	-	CASLISTSGGKNEQFF	TGTGCCAGTTTGATTTCGACTAGCGGGGGAAAAAATGAGCAGTTCTTC
14	TRBV7-2	TRBJ2-1	TRBD1	few	CASSRDRGRDEQFF	TGTGCCAGCAGCCGGGACAGGGGTCGGGATGAGCAGTTCTTC
12	TRBV4-1	TRBJ2-7	-	once	CASSQAGYEQYF	TGCGCCAGCAGCCAAGCCGGTTACGAGCAGTACTTC
15	TRBV30	TRBJ1-4	-	-	CAWSLTRAGNEKLFF	TGTGCCTGGAGTCTCACGAGGGCCGGGAATGAAAAACTGTTTTTT
13	TRBV5-4	TRBJ2-1	TRBD2	-	CASRAGPYNEQFF	TGTGCCAGTCGAGCGGGACCCTACAATGAGCAGTTCTTC
14	TRBV15	TRBJ2-2	-	-	CATSRRRVTGELFF	TGTGCCACCAGCAGACGCAGGGTCACCGGGGAGCTGTTTTTT
14	TRBV4-3	TRBJ2-5	-	-	CASSQSVGWKTQYF	TGCGCCAGCAGCCAAAGCGTGGGGTGGAAGACCCAGTACTTC
15	TRBV7-2	TRBJ2-1	TRBD2	-	CASSVSGGAYNEQFF	TGTGCCAGCAGCGTTAGCGGGGGGGCTTACAATGAGCAGTTCTTC
16	TRBV18	TRBJ2-1	TRBD1	-	CASSPLGQGRHNEQFF	TGTGCCAGCTCACCACTAGGACAGGGGAGGCACAATGAGCAGTTCTTC
16	TRBV4-2	TRBJ2-7	TRBD2	-	CASSQVASGRSYEQYF	TGTGCCAGCAGCCAAGTGGCTAGCGGGAGGAGTTACGAGCAGTACTTC
14	TRBV9	TRBJ2-5	-	-	CATSRDLRLETQYF	TGTGCCACCTCCCGGGACCTCAGACTAGAGACCCAGTACTTC
18	TRBV5-4	TRBJ2-1	TRBD1	-	CASSLAGTGRLSYNEQFF	TGTGCCAGCAGCTTGGCAGGGACAGGTCGTTTGTCCTACAATGAGCAGTTCTTC
17	TRBV18	TRBJ2-3	-	-	CASSPLSKAASTDTQYF	TGTGCCAGCTCACCCCTCTCGAAAGCGGCGAGCACAGATACGCAGTATTTT
15	TRBV6-1	TRBJ1-5	-	-	CASSEANVSNQPQHF	TGTGCCAGCAGTGAAGCGAACGTTAGCAATCAGCCCCAGCATTTT
13	TRBV5-1	TRBJ2-1	TRBD2	-	CASSPDGRDEQFF	TGCGCCAGCAGCCCTGATGGGAGGGATGAGCAGTTCTTC
15	TRBV7-2	TRBJ1-5	-	-	CASSLAGGSNQPQHF	TGTGCCAGCAGCTTAGCGGGCGGGAGCAATCAGCCCCAGCATTTT
16	TRBV6-4	TRBJ1-6	TRBD1	-	CASRSSPWDSHSPLHF	TGTGCCAGCAGATCCTCCCCTTGGGACAGTCATTCACCCCTCCACTTT
17	TRBV10-3	TRBJ2-6	TRBD2	-	CASREGRGATGANVLTF	TGTGCCAGTCGGGAGGGCAGGGGTGCGACTGGGGCCAACGTCCTGACTTTC
16	TRBV19	TRBJ2-5	TRBD2	-	CASSKGGTSGLKTQYF	TGTGCCAGTAGTAAAGGAGGGACTAGCGGGTTGAAGACCCAGTACTTC
12	TRBV5-1	TRBJ2-7	-	-	CASSLTEYEQYF	TGCGCCAGCAGCTTAACAGAGTACGAGCAGTACTTC
15	TRBV2	TRBJ2-7	-	-	CASIPGTLPSYEQYF	TGTGCCAGCATTCCCGGGACACTACCCTCCTACGAGCAGTACTTC
13	TRBV6-1	TRBJ2-7	-	-	CASSVSYSYEQYF	TGTGCCAGCAGTGTATCGTACAGCTACGAGCAGTACTTC
13	TRBV28	TRBJ2-5	-	-	CASSLNVEETQYF	TGTGCCAGCAGTTTAAACGTAGAAGAGACCCAGTACTTC
16	TRBV11-3	TRBJ2-7	-	-	CASSPLAGASSYEQYF	TGTGCCAGCAGCCCCCTGGCGGGGGCCAGCTCCTACGAGCAGTACTTC
17	TRBV15	TRBJ1-1	TRBD1	-	CATSREGTGGRRTEAFF	TGTGCCACCAGCAGAGAAGGGACAGGGGGCCGGAGGACTGAAGCTTTCTTT
13	TRBV19	TRBJ2-7	-	few	CASSIEFKGEQYF	TGTGCCAGTAGTATAGAGTTCAAGGGTGAGCAGTACTTC
13	TRBV7-8	TRBJ1-1	TRBD1	-	CASSKQGANEAFF	TGTGCCAGCAGCAAACAGGGGGCTAATGAAGCTTTCTTT